The clone carrying this T cell receptor beta chain was counted between two and nine times. What it recognizes is unknown. Combining a sample-barcoded 5' primer with a J-beta primer mix, a second PCR ran for 7 to 11 cycles. Template switching added a 12-random-nucleotide identifier to every cDNA molecule. TCRdb re-called the 5' RACE reads through MiXCR, storing one row per CDR3 protein. The sample shows roughly 1.9 million distinct CDR3 sequences, 39% of them seen only once. These data originate in a study of blood T cells in healthy people across ages. Isolation recovered at least 6 million PBMCs from every sample. Findings and caveats of the study: Roughly linear declines in TCR beta diversity per million T cells occurred with age.

Material: blood. The TCR sequence derives from a human donor in good health.

The CDR3: CASSLNRASRGGEQFF. Here the CDR3 DNA reads TGTGCCAGCAGCTTAAATAGGGCTTCCCGAGGTGGTGAGCAGTTCTTC. The rearrangement uses TRBV5-4 and TRBJ2-1; no firm D call. This CDR3 has 16 residues. Germline loops: CDR1 SGHNT, CDR2 YYREEE (reference sequence). The germline V and J ends were trimmed by 2 bases and 9 bases, with 21 bases remaining between them.